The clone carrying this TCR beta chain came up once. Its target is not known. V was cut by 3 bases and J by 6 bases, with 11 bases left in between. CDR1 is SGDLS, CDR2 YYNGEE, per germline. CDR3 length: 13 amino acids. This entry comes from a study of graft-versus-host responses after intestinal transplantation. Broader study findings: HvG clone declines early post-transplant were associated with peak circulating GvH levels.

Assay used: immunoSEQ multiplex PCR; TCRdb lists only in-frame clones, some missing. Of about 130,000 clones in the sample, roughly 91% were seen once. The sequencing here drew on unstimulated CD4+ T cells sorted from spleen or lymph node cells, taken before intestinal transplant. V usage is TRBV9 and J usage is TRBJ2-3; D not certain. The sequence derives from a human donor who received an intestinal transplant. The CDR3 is CASSADGGDTQYF. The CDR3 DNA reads TGTGCCAGCAGCGCTGACGGTGGGGATACGCAGTATTTT.